This TCR beta chain was captured in a study of cytomegalovirus exposure and HLA in healthy donors. Regarding the study as a whole: It was in a later analysis that TCR association rates were seen to vary by HLA locus, highest for DRB1 and lowest for HLA-C. TCR beta V segments were, for the most part, productive about 90% or about 30% of the time in an earlier analysis.

Each donor's status was that of a healthy bone marrow donor. Germline V CDR1 and CDR2: MNHEY, SMNVEV (reference sequence). Trimming shortened V by 2 bases and J by 4 bases, and 17 bases separated the two germline ends. There are 17 residues in the CDR3. A multiplex PCR was run with 60 Vbeta primers and 13 Jbeta primers. TCRdb's copy holds only in-frame clones and misses some; the assay was immunoSEQ multiplex PCR. In the table there are some 120,000 clones, around 83% of which are singletons. Remarks on this clone: Its matching antigen is unknown.

The sequencing input was PBMCs. This chain uses TRBV27 with TRBJ2-2; maybe TRBD2 (5 bases). The receptor comes from a man younger than 45 in good health and CMV-seropositive. CDR3 coding DNA: TGTGCCAGCAGTTTACCTGTAGGGCAGGACTCCACCGGGGAGCTGTTTTTT. Protein sequence: CASSLPVGQDSTGELFF.